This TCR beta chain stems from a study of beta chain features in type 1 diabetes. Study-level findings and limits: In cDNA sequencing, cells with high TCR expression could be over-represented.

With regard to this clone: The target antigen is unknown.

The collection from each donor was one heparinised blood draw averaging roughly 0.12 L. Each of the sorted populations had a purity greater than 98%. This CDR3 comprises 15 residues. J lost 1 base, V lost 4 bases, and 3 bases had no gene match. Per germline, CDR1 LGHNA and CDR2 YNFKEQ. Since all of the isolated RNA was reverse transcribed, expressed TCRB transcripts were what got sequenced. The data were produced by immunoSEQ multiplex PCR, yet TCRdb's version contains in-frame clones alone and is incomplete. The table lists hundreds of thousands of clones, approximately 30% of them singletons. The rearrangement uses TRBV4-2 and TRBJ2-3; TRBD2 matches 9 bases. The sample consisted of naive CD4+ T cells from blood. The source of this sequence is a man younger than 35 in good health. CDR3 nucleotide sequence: TGTGCCAGCAGCCGACCTAGCGGGGGCACAGATACGCAGTATTTT. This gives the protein CASSRPSGGTDTQYF.